Reported below is one T cell receptor (beta chain). Its matching antigen is unknown. RNA was extracted and reverse transcribed into cDNA as the sequencing template. The data were produced by immunoSEQ multiplex PCR, yet TCRdb's version contains in-frame clones alone and is incomplete. The profile shows 200,000 to 250,000 clones, around two fifths of them singletons. This sample is part of a study of CD8+ T cells in alopecia areata. About the study: Severity of treated patients was scored by affected scalp percentage.

The CDR3 contains 16 residues. Germline V gives CDR1 SGHNT, CDR2 YENEEA. With V trimmed by 3 bases and J by 5 bases, 7 bases remained unmatched. The treatment is: oral pan-JAK inhibitor, 5-10 mg twice daily. Overall study results and limits: Within the top 100, expanded CD8+ clones significantly decreased with tofacitinib, as did scalp clonality.

This specimen consisted of CD4+ T cells sorted from blood, obtained at roughly week 30, from a patient treated with tofacitinib. The chain employs TRBV11-3 and TRBJ1-2; 12 bases fit TRBD1. This sequence was found in a human donor with alopecia areata. Here the CDR3 reads CASSFGTGGPEYGYTF. In DNA form, the CDR3 reads TGTGCCAGCAGCTTCGGGACAGGGGGCCCGGAATATGGCTACACCTTC.